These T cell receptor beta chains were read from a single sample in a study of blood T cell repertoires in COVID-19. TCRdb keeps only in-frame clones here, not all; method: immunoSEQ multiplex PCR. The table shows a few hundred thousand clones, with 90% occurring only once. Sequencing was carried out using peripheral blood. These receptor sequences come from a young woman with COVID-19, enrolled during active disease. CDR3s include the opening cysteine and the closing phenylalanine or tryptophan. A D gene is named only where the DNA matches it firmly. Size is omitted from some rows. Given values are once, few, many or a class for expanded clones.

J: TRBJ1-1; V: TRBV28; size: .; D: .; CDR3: CASRLDSNTEAFF; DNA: TGTGCCAGCAGGCTGGACAGTAACACTGAAGCTTTCTTT
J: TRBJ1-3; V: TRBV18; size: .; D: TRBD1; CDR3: CASSRTGVDSGNTIYF; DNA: TGTGCCAGCTCACGGACAGGGGTGGACTCTGGAAACACCATATATTTT
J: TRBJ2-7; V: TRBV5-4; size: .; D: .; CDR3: CASSPGDGIPREQYF; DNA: TGTGCCAGCAGCCCAGGGGACGGGATCCCGCGGGAGCAGTACTTC
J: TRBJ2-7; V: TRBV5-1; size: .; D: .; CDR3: CASGGGDRYEQYF; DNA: TGCGCCAGCGGAGGGGGCGATAGATACGAGCAGTACTTC
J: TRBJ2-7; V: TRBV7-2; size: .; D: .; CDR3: CASSLPQTEQYF; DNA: TGTGCCAGCAGCTTACCTCAGACTGAGCAGTACTTC
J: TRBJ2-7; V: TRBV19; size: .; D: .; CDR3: CASSAPGTRFYEQYF; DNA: TGTGCCAGTAGTGCACCCGGGACAAGGTTCTACGAGCAGTACTTC
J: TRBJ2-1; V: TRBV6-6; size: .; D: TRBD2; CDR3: CASRGLAGPYNEQFF; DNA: TGTGCCAGCAGGGGACTAGCGGGGCCCTACAATGAGCAGTTCTTC
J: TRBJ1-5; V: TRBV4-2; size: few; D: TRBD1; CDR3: CASSRGQGAQPQHF; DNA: TGTGCCAGCAGCCGCGGACAGGGAGCTCAGCCCCAGCATTTT
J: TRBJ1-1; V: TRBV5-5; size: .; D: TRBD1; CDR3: CASSLPGGSEAFF; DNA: TGTGCCAGCAGCTTACCAGGGGGGTCTGAAGCTTTCTTT
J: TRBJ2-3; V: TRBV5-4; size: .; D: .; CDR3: CASSLQSEDTQYF; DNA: TGTGCCAGCAGCTTGCAATCCGAGGATACGCAGTATTTT
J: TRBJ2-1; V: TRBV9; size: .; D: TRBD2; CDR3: CASSVLAGLEWGEQFF; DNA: TGTGCCAGCAGCGTTCTAGCGGGATTAGAGTGGGGTGAGCAGTTCTTC
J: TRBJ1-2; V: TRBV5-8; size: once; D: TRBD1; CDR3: CASSSLLRTGLGYTF; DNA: TGTGCCAGCAGCTCTTTACTCCGGACAGGTCTAGGCTACACCTTC
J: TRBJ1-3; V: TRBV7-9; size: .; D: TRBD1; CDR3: CASSFTGGAPGNTIYF; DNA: TGTGCCAGCAGCTTCACAGGGGGCGCCCCTGGAAACACCATATATTTT
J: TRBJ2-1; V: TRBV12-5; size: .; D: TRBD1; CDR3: CASGFLRGPNEQFF; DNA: TGTGCTAGTGGTTTCCTCAGGGGGCCAAATGAGCAGTTCTTC
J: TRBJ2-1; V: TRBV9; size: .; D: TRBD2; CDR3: CASTRAAGGDNEQFF; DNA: TGTGCCAGCACCAGAGCAGCGGGAGGGGACAATGAGCAGTTCTTC
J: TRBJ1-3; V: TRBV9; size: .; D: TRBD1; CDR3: CASSMWDRGWENTIYF; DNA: TGTGCCAGCAGCATGTGGGACAGGGGATGGGAAAACACCATATATTTT
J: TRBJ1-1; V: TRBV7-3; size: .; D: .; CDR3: CASSANRETEAFF; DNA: TGTGCCAGCAGCGCGAACAGGGAAACTGAAGCTTTCTTT
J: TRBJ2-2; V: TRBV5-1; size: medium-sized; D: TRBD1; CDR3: CASSRSQGAHTGELFF; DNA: TGCGCCAGCAGCAGATCACAGGGGGCGCACACCGGGGAGCTGTTTTTT
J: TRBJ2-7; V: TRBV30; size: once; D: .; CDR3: CAWSVLGITYEQYF; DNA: TGTGCCTGGAGTGTACTAGGGATTACCTACGAGCAGTACTTC
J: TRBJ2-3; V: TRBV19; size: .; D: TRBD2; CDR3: CATRTSGSSDTQYF; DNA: TGTGCCACCCGGACTAGCGGGAGTTCAGATACGCAGTATTTT
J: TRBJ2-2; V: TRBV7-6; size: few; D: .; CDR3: CASSLAGLNTGELFF; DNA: TGTGCCAGCAGCTTAGCGGGACTGAACACCGGGGAGCTGTTTTTT
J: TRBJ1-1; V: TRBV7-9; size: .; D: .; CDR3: CASSPLRGGLDSGTEAFF; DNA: TGTGCCAGCAGCCCCTTGAGGGGGGGGCTGGATTCAGGCACTGAAGCTTTCTTT
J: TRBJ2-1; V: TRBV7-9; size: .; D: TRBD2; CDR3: CASSSPGLASYNEQFF; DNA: TGTGCCAGCAGCTCCCCGGGACTAGCGTCTTACAATGAGCAGTTCTTC
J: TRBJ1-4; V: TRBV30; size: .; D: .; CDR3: CAWSRKPRVTTNEKLFF; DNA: TGTGCCTGGAGTCGAAAACCCAGGGTTACAACTAATGAAAAACTGTTTTTT
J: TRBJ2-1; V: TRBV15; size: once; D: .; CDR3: CATSRQGEQFF; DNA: TGTGCCACCAGCAGACAGGGAGAGCAGTTCTTC
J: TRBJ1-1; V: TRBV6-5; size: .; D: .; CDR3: CASSRRQGIERAFF; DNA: TGTGCCAGCAGTAGACGCCAGGGCATCGAGAGGGCTTTCTTT
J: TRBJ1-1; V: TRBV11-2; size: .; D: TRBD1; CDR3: CASSLDPGQGSLAFF; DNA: TGTGCCAGCAGCTTAGATCCAGGACAGGGAAGTTTAGCTTTCTTT
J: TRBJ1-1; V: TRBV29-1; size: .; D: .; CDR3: CSVGNRVSNTEAFF; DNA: TGCAGCGTTGGGAACAGGGTTTCTAACACTGAAGCTTTCTTT
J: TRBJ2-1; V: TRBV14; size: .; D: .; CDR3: CASSQERGLNNEQFF; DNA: TGTGCCAGCAGCCAAGAACGGGGATTAAACAATGAGCAGTTCTTC
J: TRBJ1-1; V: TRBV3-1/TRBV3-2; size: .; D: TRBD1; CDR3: CASSPRDSNTEAFF; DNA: TGTGCCAGCAGCCCGCGGGACAGTAACACTGAAGCTTTCTTT
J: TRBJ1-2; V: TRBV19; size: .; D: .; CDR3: CASGPEDYGYTF; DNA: TGTGCCAGTGGCCCAGAAGACTATGGCTACACCTTC
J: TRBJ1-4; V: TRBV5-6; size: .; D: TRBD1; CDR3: CASSLRDRSYANEKLFF; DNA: TGTGCCAGCAGCCTTAGGGACAGGAGTTACGCAAATGAAAAACTGTTTTTT
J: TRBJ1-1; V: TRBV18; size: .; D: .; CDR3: CASSRTGNTEAFF; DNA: TGTGCCAGCTCCCGCACAGGGAACACTGAAGCTTTCTTT
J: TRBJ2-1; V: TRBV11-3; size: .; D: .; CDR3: CASSSTGMLSWGGNPVQFF; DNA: TGTGCCAGCAGCTCAACAGGGATGTTGTCGTGGGGGGGGAACCCAGTACAGTTCTTC
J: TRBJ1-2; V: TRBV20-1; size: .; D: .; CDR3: CSASETGYGYTF; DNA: TGCAGTGCTAGTGAGACTGGCTATGGCTACACCTTC
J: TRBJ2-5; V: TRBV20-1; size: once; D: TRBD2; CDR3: CSASSSLAGEGTGETQYF; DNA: TGCAGTGCTAGTTCTTCTTTAGCGGGAGAGGGAACGGGGGAGACCCAGTACTTC
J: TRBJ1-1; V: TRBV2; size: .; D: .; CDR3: CASILGGGLGAFF; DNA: TGTGCCAGCATTCTGGGGGGGGGCCTTGGGGCTTTCTTT
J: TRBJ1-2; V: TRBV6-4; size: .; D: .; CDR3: CASSVEQGNYGYTF; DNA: TGTGCCAGCAGTGTCGAACAGGGCAACTATGGCTACACCTTC
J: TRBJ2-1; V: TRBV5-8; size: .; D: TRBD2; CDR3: CASSLTSGRRNEQFF; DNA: TGTGCCAGCAGCTTGACTAGCGGGAGAAGGAATGAGCAGTTCTTC
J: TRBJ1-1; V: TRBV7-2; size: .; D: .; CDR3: CASSLIGRGLNTEAFF; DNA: TGTGCCAGCAGCTTAATTGGGCGGGGACTGAACACTGAAGCTTTCTTT
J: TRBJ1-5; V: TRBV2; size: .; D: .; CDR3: CASSPRGGRDQPQHF; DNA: TGTGCCAGCAGCCCGAGGGGGGGGCGAGATCAGCCCCAGCATTTT
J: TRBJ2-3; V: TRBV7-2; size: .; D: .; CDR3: CASSLHSTDTQYF; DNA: TGTGCCAGCAGCTTGCACAGTACAGATACGCAGTATTTT
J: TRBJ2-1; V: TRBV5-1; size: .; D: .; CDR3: CASSFTGSSYNEQFF; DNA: TGCGCCAGCAGCTTCACAGGGTCCTCCTACAATGAGCAGTTCTTC
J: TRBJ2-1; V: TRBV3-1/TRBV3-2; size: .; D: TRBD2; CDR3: CASSPGLAGLGPSYNEQFF; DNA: TGTGCCAGCAGCCCAGGACTAGCGGGCCTGGGACCCTCCTACAATGAGCAGTTCTTC
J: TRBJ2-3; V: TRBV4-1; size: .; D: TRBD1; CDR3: CASSQGTGASTDTQYF; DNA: TGCGCCAGCAGCCAAGGAACAGGGGCGAGCACAGATACGCAGTATTTT
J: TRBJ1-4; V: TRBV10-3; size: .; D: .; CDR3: CAIKRSAGEKLFF; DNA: TGTGCCATCAAACGGTCCGCGGGGGAAAAACTGTTTTTT
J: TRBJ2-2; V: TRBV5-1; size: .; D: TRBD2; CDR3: CASNRGSGSTNTGELFF; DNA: TGCGCCAGCAATCGTGGTAGCGGGAGCACGAACACCGGGGAGCTGTTTTTT
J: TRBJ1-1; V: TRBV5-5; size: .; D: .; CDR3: CASSFFSGAPAGLEAFF; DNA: TGTGCCAGCAGCTTTTTCTCTGGGGCGCCGGCCGGTCTTGAAGCTTTCTTT
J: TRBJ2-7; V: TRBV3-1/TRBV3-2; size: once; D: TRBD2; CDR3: CASSQPTSGNNEQYF; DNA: TGTGCCAGCAGCCAACCGACTAGCGGGAACAACGAGCAGTACTTC
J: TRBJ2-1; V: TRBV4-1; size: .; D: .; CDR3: CASSQLVGEQFF; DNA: TGCGCCAGCAGCCAATTGGTTGGCGAGCAGTTCTTC
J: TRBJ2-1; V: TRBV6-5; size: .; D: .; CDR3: CASSRDSYNEQFF; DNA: TGTGCCAGCAGTCGAGACAGTTACAATGAGCAGTTCTTC
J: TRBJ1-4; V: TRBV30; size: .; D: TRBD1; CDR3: CAWSVYRGPRSNEKLFF; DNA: TGTGCCTGGAGTGTTTACAGGGGGCCACGATCTAATGAAAAACTGTTTTTT
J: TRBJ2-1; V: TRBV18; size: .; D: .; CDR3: CASSLSGLYNEQFF; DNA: TGTGCCAGCTCCCTAAGCGGCCTCTACAATGAGCAGTTCTTC